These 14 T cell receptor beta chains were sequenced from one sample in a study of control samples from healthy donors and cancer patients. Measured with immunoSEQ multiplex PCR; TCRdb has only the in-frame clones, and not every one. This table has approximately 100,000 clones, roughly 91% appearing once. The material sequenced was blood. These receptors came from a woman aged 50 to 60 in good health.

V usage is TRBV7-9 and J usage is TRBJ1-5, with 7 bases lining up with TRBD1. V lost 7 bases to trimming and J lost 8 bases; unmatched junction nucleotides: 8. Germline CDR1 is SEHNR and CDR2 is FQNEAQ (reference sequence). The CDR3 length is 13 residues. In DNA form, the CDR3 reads TGTGCCAGCACCAGGACAGGTCGGGAGCCCCAGCATTTT. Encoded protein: CASTRTGREPQHF.

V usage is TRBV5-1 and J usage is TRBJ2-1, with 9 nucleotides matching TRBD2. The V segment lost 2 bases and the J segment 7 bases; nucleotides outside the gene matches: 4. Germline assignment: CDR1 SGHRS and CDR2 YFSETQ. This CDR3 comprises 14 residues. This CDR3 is CASSLAGGGNEQFF. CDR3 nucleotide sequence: TGCGCCAGCAGCTTAGCGGGGGGCGGGAATGAGCAGTTCTTC.

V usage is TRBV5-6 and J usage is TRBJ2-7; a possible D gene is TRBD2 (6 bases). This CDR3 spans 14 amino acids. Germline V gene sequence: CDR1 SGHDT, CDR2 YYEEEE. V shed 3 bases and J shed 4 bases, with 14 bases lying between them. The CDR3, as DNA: TGTGCCAGCAGCTCCCTATTAGCGGTTTACGAGCAGTACGTC. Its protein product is CASSSLLAVYEQYV.

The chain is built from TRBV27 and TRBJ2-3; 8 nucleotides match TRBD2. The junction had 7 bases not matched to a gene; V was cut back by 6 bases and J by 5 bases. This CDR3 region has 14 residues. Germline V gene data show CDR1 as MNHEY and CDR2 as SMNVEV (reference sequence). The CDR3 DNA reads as TGTGCCAGCAGATTCGGGGGGGCTGTAGATACGCAGTATTTT. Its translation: CASRFGGAVDTQYF.

CDR3 loop: CASSEELDYEQYV. The CDR3 DNA is TGTGCCAGCAGTGAAGAGCTCGACTACGAGCAGTACGTC. The chain joins TRBV6-1 to TRBJ2-7; D unresolved. The CDR3 length is 13 residues. From germline, CDR1 is MNHNS and CDR2 SASEGT. The V end was cut by 1 base, the J end by 3 bases, with 7 bases between.

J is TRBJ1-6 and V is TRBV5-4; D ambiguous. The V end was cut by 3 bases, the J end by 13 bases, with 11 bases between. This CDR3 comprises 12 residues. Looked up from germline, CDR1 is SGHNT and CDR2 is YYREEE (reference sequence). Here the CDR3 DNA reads TGTGCCAGCAGCTCTACGTTAGCCCCCCTCCACTTT. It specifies CASSSTLAPLHF.

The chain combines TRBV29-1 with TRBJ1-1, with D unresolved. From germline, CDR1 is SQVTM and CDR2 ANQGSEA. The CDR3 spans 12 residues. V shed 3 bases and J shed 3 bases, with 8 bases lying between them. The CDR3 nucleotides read TGCAGCGTTGAGACGGTGCACACTGAAGCTTTCTTT. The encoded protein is CSVETVHTEAFF.

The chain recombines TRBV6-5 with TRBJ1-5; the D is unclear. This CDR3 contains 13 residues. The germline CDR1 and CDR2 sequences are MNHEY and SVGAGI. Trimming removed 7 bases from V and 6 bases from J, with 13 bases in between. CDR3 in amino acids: CASTVAPPQPQHF. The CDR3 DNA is TGTGCCAGCACCGTAGCCCCTCCTCAGCCCCAGCATTTT.

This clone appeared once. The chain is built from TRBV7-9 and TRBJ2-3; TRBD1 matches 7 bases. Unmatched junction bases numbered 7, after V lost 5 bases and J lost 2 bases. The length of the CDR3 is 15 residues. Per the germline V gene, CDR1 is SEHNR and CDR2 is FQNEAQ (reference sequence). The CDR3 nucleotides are TGTGCCAGCAGCGCCTCCAGGGGGTACACAGATACGCAGTATTTT. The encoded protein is CASSASRGYTDTQYF.

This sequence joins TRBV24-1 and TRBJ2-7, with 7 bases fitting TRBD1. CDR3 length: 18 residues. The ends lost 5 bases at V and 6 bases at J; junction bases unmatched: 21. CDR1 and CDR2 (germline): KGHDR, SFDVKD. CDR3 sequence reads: CATSVSNPSHRGPVEQYV. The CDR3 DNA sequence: TGTGCCACCAGTGTATCAAACCCCTCCCACAGGGGACCGGTCGAGCAGTACGTC.

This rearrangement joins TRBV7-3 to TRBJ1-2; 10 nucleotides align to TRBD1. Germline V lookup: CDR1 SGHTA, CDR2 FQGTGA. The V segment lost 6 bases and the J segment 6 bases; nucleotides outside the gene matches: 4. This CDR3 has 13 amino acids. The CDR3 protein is CASSSGTGDGYTF. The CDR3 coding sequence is TGTGCCAGCAGTTCCGGGACAGGGGATGGCTACACCTTC. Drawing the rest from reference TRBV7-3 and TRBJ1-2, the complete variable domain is GAGVSQTPSNKVTEKGKYVELRCDPISGHTALYWYRQSLGQGPEFLIYFQGTGAADDSGLPNDRFFAVRPEGSVSTLKIQRTERGDSAVYLCASSSGTGDGYTFGSGTRLTVV.

The CDR3 sequence is CASSLYGKGAGQDTQYF. CDR3 DNA: TGTGCCAGCAGTTTATATGGAAAAGGGGCAGGGCAAGATACGCAGTATTTT. This chain uses TRBV27 with TRBJ2-3, with TRBD1 as a possible D gene (5 bases). The length of the CDR3 is 17 residues. Germline V gene sequence: CDR1 MNHEY, CDR2 SMNVEV (reference sequence). V gave up 1 base and J gave up 5 bases, with 19 bases separating them.

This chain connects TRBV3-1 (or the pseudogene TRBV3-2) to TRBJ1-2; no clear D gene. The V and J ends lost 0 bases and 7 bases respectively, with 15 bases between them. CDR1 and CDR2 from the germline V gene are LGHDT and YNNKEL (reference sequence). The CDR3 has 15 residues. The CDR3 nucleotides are TGTGCCAGCAGCCAAGATGCAGGCTCCTCCGGTGGCTACACCTTC. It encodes CASSQDAGSSGGYTF.

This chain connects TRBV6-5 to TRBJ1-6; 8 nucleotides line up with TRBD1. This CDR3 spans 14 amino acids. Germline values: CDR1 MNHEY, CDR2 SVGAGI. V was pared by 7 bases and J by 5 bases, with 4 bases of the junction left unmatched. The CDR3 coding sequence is TGTGCCAGCACCCCGGACAGGGATAATTCACCCCTCCACTTT. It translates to CASTPDRDNSPLHF.